The entry that follows covers one T cell receptor (beta chain) sequence. Its antigen remains unknown. Clones were read by immunoSEQ multiplex PCR, and TCRdb kept only the in-frame ones, dropping some. Of about 370,000 clones listed, 70% to 90% are singletons. The data derive from a study of Ad26.COV2.S vaccination and SARS-CoV-2 variants. Whole-study context: Of the COV1001 trial arms, the Ad26.COV2.S arm included the donor.

This CDR3 comprises 14 residues. Germline CDR1 and CDR2: SGHTA and FQGTGA. Trimming removed 5 bases at V and 6 bases at J, with 17 bases between. The study, taken as a whole, reports: Comparability of non-spike TCR breadth was observed across vaccine and placebo recipients. Estimates derived from TCR breadth and depth analyses may have underestimated total T cell responses. Vaccine recipients posted higher spike-specific TCR breadth than their placebo counterparts.

Treatment defined: 19 received Ad26.COV2.S at low or high dose, single or two shots; 5 received placebo; per-sample allocation not given. All samples were drawn on day 63, counting from the first vaccine or placebo injection. Material: peripheral blood, obtained in a trial of Ad26.COV2.S vaccine versus placebo. V gene TRBV7-3 combines with J gene TRBJ2-7, with D hard to call. This TCR was recovered from a person aged 18 to 59 who received the Ad26.COV2.S COVID-19 vaccine or a placebo. The CDR3 coding sequence is TGTGCCAGCAGCCCGTGGCAAGGTTTTGGCGAGCAGTACTTC. Its translation: CASSPWQGFGEQYF.